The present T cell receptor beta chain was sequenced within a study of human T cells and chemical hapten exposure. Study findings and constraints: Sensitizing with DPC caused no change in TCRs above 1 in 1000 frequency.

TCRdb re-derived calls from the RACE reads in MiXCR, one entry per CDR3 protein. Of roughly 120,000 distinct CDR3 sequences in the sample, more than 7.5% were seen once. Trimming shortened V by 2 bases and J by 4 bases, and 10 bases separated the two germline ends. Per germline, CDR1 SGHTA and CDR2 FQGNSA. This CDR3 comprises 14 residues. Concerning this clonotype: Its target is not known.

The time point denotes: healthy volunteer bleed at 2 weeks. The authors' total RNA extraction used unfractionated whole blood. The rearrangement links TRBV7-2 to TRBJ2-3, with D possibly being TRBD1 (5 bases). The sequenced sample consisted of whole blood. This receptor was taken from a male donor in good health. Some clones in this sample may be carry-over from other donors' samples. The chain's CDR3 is CASSLTGVADTQYF. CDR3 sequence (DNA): TGTGCCAGCAGCTTAACAGGTGTTGCAGATACGCAGTATTTT. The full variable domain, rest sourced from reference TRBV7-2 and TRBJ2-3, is GAGVSQSPSNKVTEKGKDVELRCDPISGHTALYWYRQSLGQGLEFLIYFQGNSAPDKSGLPSDRFSAERTGGSVSTLTIQRTQQEDSAVYLCASSLTGVADTQYFGPGTRLTVL.